What follows are 4 T cell receptor beta chains derived from one specimen sequenced in a study of T cell responses to AZD1222 COVID-19 vaccine (dated by TCRdb to about 2021). The label giving this sample's time point can be read as: about 28 days (+/-7) after the second vaccine dose. Libraries came from the immunoSEQ multiplex PCR assay. In its TCRdb copy, this immuneACCESS table keeps in-frame sequences only and misses some clones. Where compared with another copy, unresolved V genes explain less than half of these, and the others have no known cause. The sample table holds fewer than 150,000 clones, of which 70% to 90% were seen once. About 9.5% of the sample comes from the top ten. The sequences come from peripheral blood, collected 28 days after the second AZD1222 dose. All receptors derive from an adult who received the AZD1222 COVID-19 vaccine.

The V call is TRBV9, the J call TRBJ2-2; weak D call: TRBD1 (5 bases). The CDR3 is made up of 14 amino acids. Trimming removed 1 base at V and 5 bases at J, with 9 bases between. Looked up from germline, CDR1 is SGDLS and CDR2 is YYNGEE. Here the CDR3 reads CASSVQPGTGELFF. Here the CDR3 DNA reads TGTGCCAGCAGCGTACAGCCAGGGACCGGGGAGCTGTTTTTT.

V is TRBV29-1 and J is TRBJ2-1; 8 bases are a match to TRBD1. The CDR3 extends over 14 amino acids. Germline CDR1 is SQVTM and CDR2 is ANQGSEA. The ends lost 3 bases at V and 10 bases at J; junction bases unmatched: 11. DNA for the CDR3: TGCAGCGTTGAGACGGGGACAGGAGGTATGGAGCAGTTCTTC. This translates into CSVETGTGGMEQFF.

The rearrangement links TRBV3-1 (or the pseudogene TRBV3-2) to TRBJ2-1; D not certain. The ends were cut back, 4 bases at V and 10 bases at J, with 11 bases in the middle. The CDR3 is 12 residues long. Germline-derived CDR1 and CDR2 are LGHDT and YNNKEL (reference sequence). CDR3 sequence: CASSRVLTEQFF. The CDR3 DNA follows: TGTGCCAGCAGCCGAGTGTTGACAGAGCAGTTCTTC.

V and J are TRBV5-1 and TRBJ1-1; 7 positions match TRBD1. J gave up 4 bases and V 0 bases, and 6 bases lay outside the gene matches. CDR1 and CDR2 (germline): SGHRS, YFSETQ. CDR3 length: 15 residues. As DNA, the CDR3 is TGCGCCAGCAGCTTGGTAGGGGACAGAACCACTGAAGCTTTCTTT. Its translation: CASSLVGDRTTEAFF.